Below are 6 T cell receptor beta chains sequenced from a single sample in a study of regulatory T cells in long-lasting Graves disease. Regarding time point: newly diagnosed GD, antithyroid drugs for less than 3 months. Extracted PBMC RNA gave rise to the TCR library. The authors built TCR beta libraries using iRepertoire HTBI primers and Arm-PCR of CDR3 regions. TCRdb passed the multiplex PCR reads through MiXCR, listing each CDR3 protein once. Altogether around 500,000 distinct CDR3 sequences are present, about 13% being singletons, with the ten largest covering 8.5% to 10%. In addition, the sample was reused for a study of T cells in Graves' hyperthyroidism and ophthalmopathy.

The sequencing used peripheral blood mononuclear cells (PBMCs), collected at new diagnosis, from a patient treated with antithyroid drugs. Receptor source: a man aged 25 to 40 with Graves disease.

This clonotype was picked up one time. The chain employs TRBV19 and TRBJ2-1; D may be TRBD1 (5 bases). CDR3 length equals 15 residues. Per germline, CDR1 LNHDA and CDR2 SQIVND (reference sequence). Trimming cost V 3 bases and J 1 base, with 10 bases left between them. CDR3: CASSIIRGSYNEQFF. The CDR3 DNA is TGTGCCAGTAGTATCATTAGGGGATCCTACAATGAGCAGTTCTTC.

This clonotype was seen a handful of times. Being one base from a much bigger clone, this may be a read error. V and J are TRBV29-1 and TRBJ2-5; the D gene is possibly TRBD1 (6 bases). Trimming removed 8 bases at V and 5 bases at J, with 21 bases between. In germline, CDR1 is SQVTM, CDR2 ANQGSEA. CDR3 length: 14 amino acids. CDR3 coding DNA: TGCAGCACCAACGCCCCCGGACAGAGGGAGACCCAGTACTTC. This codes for CSTNAPGQRETQYF.

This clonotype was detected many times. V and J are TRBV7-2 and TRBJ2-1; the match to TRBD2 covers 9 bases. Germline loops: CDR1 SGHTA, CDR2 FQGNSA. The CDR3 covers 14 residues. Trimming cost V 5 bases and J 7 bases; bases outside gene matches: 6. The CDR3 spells CASSLSGSSNEQFF. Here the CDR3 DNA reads TGTGCCAGCAGCCTTAGCGGGAGTTCTAATGAGCAGTTCTTC.

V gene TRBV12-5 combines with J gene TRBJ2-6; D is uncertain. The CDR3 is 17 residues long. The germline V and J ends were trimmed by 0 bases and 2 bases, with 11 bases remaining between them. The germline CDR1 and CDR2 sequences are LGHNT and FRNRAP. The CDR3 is CASGLVVLGTGANVLTF. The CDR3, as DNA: TGTGCTAGTGGTTTGGTAGTTCTCGGTACTGGGGCCAACGTCCTGACTTTC.

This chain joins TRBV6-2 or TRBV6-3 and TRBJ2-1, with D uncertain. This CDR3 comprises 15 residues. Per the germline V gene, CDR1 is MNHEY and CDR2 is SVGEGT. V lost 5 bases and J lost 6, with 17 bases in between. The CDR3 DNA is TGTGCCAGCAGTACGTGGGGTTCCGGAGCCAATGAGCAGTTCTTC. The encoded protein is CASSTWGSGANEQFF.

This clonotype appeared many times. The CDR3 DNA reads TGTGCCAGCTCACCACTTCCAGTCGGGAGCTCCTACAATGAGCAGTTCTTC. It yields the protein CASSPLPVGSSYNEQFF. V is TRBV18 and J is TRBJ2-1; D perhaps matches TRBD2 (6 bases). The CDR3 loop spans 17 amino acids. CDR1 and CDR2 from the germline V gene are KGHSH and LQKENI. Trimming stripped 1 base from V and 0 bases from J, with 13 bases between.